This record concerns one T cell receptor (beta chain) sequence. TCRdb's copy holds only in-frame clones and misses some; the assay was immunoSEQ multiplex PCR. This table holds fewer than 400,000 clones, around four fifths found once. The data are from a study of Ad26.COV2.S vaccination and SARS-CoV-2 variants. V was trimmed by 4 bases and J by 10 bases, leaving 17 bases between them. Germline V CDR1 and CDR2: MNHEY, SMNVEV (reference sequence). The CDR3 extends over 14 amino acids. Stated treatment: 15 to 20 received Ad26.COV2.S at low or high dose, single or two shots; a few received placebo; per-sample allocation not given. On day 63 after the first injection, vaccine and placebo recipients gave samples.

The source of this sequence is a person between 18 and 65 years old who received the Ad26.COV2.S COVID-19 vaccine or a placebo. The genes are TRBV27 and TRBJ2-4; D possibly corresponds to TRBD1 (6 bases). The material sequenced was peripheral blood, taken in a trial of Ad26.COV2.S vaccine versus placebo. In DNA form, the CDR3 reads TGTGCCAGCAGTTCCCACGACAGGTCGGGGATTCAGTACTTC. Its translation: CASSSHDRSGIQYF.